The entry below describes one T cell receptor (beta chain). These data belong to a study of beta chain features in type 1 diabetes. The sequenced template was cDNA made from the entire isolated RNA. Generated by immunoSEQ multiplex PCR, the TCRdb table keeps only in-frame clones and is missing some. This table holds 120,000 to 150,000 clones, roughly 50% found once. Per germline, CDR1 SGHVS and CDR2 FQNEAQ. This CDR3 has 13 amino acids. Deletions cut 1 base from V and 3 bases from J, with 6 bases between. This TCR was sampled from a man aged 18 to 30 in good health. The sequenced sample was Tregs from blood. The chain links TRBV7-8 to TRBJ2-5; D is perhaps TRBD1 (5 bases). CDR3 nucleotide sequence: TGTGCCAGCAGCTTAGGACAGAAAGAGACCCAGTACTTC. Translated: CASSLGQKETQYF.